The 7 T cell receptor beta chains presented below share a single source sample, sequenced in a study of regulatory T cells in long-lasting Graves disease. According to the study, TCR beta libraries were built with iRepertoire HTBI primers and CDR3-region Arm-PCR. In TCRdb, the multiplex PCR reads were re-called with MiXCR into one record per CDR3 protein. The sample yields approximately 350,000 distinct CDR3 sequences, 12% seen once. Time point specified: newly diagnosed GD, antithyroid drugs for less than 3 months. The authors made the TCR library using RNA they extracted from PBMCs. These sequences were also reported in another study, on T cells in Graves' hyperthyroidism and ophthalmopathy.

Specimen: peripheral blood mononuclear cells (PBMCs), collected at new diagnosis, from a patient treated with antithyroid drugs. Receptor source: a woman aged 18-29 years with Graves disease.

This clonotype was observed many times. This rearrangement joins TRBV9 to TRBJ2-1; tentative D call: TRBD2 (5 bases). The germline CDR1 and CDR2 sequences are SGDLS and YYNGEE. This CDR3 contains 14 residues. Trimming pared 3 bases from V and 6 bases from J, leaving 13 bases between. The CDR3 nucleotides are TGTGCCAGCAGCGCTGAGGGAGTGGGCAATGAGCAGTTCTTC. This translates into CASSAEGVGNEQFF.

This clonotype was counted a few times. This chain joins TRBV6-1 and TRBJ2-7, with D possibly TRBD2 on 5 matching bases. Trimming took 7 bases from V and 0 from J, leaving 13 bases between them. The CDR3 has 14 residues. The germline gives CDR1 MNHNS, CDR2 SASEGT. The DNA of the CDR3 is TGTGCCAGCACCCACGGGGAGAGCTCCTACGAGCAGTACTTC. Its translation: CASTHGESSYEQYF.

The chain is built from TRBV20-1 and TRBJ1-1, with 9 bases fitting TRBD1. This CDR3 region has 13 residues. Unmatched junction bases numbered 1, after V lost 4 bases and J lost 1 base. Germline V CDR1 and CDR2: DFQATT, SNEGSKA (reference sequence). CDR3 nucleotides: TGCAGTGCTAAGGACAGGGGGAACACTGAAGCTTTCTTT. It yields the protein CSAKDRGNTEAFF.

The CDR3 region has the DNA TGTGCCAGCCTTTGGCGGGAGCATAGCAATGAGCAGTTCTTC. Protein product: CASLWREHSNEQFF. The chain links TRBV6-1 to TRBJ2-1; 7 nucleotides match TRBD2. Unmatched junction bases numbered 10, after V lost 8 bases and J lost 6 bases. Per the germline V gene, CDR1 is MNHNS and CDR2 is SASEGT. This CDR3 spans 14 amino acids.

The table lists this clonotype with many counts. This rearrangement joins TRBV7-9 to TRBJ2-6; D uncertain. V was trimmed by 7 bases and J by 0 bases, leaving 13 bases between them. Germline V gene lookup returns CDR1 SEHNR and CDR2 FQNEAQ (reference sequence). This CDR3 has 16 residues. CDR3 sequence reads: CASTGHQFSGANVLTF. The DNA of the CDR3 is TGTGCCAGCACCGGCCATCAGTTCTCTGGGGCCAACGTCCTGACTTTC.

The V gene is TRBV7-9, the J gene TRBJ1-1; TRBD1 might be the D (5 bases). Germline values: CDR1 SEHNR, CDR2 FQNEAQ (reference sequence). The CDR3 length is 17 residues. V lost 4 bases to trimming and J lost 6 bases, with 24 bases between them. The CDR3 loop reads CASSSPIKRGGDPEAFF. The DNA for the CDR3 is TGTGCCAGCAGCTCCCCAATAAAAAGGGGAGGCGACCCTGAAGCTTTCTTT. Full variable domain (rest looked up from reference TRBV7-9 and TRBJ1-1): DTGVSQNPRHKITKRGQNVTFRCDPISEHNRLYWYRQTLGQGPEFLTYFQNEAQLEKSRLLSDRFSAERPKGSFSTLEIQRTEQGDSAMYLCASSSPIKRGGDPEAFFGQGTRLTVV.

This clonotype was found a few times. The CDR3, as DNA: TGTGCCAGCAGTGGCGCCCCAGATACGCAGTATTTT. Translated: CASSGAPDTQYF. The V gene is TRBV6-2 or TRBV6-3, the J gene TRBJ2-3; no clear D. Looked up from germline, CDR1 is MNHEY and CDR2 is SVGEGT. Trimming stripped 5 bases from V and 4 bases from J, with 7 bases between. CDR3 length: 12 amino acids.